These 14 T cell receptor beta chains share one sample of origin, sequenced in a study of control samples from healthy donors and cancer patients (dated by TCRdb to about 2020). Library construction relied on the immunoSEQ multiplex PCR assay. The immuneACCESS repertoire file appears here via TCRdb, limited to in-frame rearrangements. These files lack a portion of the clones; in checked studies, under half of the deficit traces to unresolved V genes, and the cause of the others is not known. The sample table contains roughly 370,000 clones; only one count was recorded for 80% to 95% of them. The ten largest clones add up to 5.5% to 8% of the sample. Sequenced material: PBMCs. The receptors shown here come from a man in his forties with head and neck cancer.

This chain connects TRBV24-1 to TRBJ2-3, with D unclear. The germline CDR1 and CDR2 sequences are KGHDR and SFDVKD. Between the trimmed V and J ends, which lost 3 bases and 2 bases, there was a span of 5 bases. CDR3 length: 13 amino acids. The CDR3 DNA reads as TGTGCCACCAGTGATCAATCCACAGATACGCAGTATTTT. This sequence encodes CATSDQSTDTQYF.

The CDR3, as DNA: TGTGCCAGCAGCCAATTAGGGGGGTACACAGATACGCAGTATTTT. It encodes CASSQLGGYTDTQYF. This sequence joins TRBV14 and TRBJ2-3; D tentatively fits TRBD1 or TRBD2 (6 bases each). Germline CDR1 reads SGHDN; CDR2 reads FVKESK. Trimming pared 2 bases from V and 2 bases from J, leaving 11 bases between. This CDR3 is built from 15 residues.

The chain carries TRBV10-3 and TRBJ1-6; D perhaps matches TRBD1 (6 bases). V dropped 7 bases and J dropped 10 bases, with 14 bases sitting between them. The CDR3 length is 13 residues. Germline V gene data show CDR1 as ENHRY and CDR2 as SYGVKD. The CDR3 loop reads CAIMAQGNSPLHF. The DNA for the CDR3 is TGTGCCATCATGGCACAGGGCAACTCACCCCTCCACTTT.

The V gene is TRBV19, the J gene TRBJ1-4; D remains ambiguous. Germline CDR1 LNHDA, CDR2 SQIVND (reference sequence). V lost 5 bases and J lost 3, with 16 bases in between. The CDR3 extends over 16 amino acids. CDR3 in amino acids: CASSSEVGEANEKLFF. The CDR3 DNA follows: TGTGCCAGTAGTTCGGAGGTCGGGGAGGCTAATGAAAAACTGTTTTTT. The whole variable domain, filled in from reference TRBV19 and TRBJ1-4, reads DGGITQSPKYLFRKEGQNVTLSCEQNLNHDAMYWYRQDPGQGLRLIYYSQIVNDFQKGDIAEGYSVSREKKESFPLTVTSAQKNPTAFYLCASSSEVGEANEKLFFGSGTQLSVL.

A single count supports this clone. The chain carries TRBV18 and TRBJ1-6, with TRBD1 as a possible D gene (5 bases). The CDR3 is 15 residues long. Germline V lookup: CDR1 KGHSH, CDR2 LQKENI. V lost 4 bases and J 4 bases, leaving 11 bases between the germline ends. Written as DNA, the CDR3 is TGTGCCAGCTCACTTGCGGGGGATTATAATTCACCCCTCCACTTT. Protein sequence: CASSLAGDYNSPLHF.

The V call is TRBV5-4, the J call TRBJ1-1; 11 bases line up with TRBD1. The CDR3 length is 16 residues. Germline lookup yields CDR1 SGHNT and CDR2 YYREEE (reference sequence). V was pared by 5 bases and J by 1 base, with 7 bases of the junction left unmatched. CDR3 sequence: CASRDRGLAPNTEAFF. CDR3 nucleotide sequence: TGTGCCAGCAGGGACAGGGGGCTTGCCCCGAACACTGAAGCTTTCTTT.

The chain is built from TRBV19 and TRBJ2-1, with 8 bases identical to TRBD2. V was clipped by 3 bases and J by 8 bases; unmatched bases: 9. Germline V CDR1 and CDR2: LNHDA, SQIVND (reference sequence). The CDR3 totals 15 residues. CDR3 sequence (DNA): TGTGCCAGTAGTATTGGACTAGCCTACCAGGATGAGCAGTTCTTC. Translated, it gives CASSIGLAYQDEQFF.

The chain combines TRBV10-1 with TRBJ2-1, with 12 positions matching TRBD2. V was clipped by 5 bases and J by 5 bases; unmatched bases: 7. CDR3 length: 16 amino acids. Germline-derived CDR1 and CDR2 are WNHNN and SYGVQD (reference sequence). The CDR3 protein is CASSQALAGGNNEQFF. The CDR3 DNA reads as TGCGCCAGCAGTCAAGCCCTAGCGGGAGGGAACAATGAGCAGTTCTTC.

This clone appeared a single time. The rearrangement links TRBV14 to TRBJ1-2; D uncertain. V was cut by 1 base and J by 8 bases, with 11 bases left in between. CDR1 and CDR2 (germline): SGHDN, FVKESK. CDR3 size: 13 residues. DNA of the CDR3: TGTGCCAGCAGCCAAGGCCGGGGTGTAGGCTACACCTTC. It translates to CASSQGRGVGYTF.

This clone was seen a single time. As DNA, the CDR3 is TGTGCCAGCAGCTGGGGACAGGGCCCTACCGATGAGCAGTTCTTC. Its translation is CASSWGQGPTDEQFF. This chain connects TRBV5-8 to TRBJ2-1; TRBD1 matches 9 bases. The V gene's germline CDR1 is SGHTS and CDR2 YDEGEE. The trim removed 3 bases at V and 8 bases at J, leaving 9 bases unmatched. This CDR3 comprises 15 residues.

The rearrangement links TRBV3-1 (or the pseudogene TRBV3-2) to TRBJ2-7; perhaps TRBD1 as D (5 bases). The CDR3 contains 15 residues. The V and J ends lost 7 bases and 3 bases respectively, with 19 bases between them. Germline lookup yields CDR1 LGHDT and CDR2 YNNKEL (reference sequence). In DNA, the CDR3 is TGTGCCAGCACCCGACAGTTCGCAGGCAACTACGAGCAGTACTTC. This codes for CASTRQFAGNYEQYF.

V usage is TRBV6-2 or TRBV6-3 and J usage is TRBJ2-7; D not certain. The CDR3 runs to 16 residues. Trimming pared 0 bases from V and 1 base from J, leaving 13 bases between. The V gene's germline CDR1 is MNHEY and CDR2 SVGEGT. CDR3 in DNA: TGTGCCAGCAGTTACTCTAGTGACTCCCTTTCCTACGAGCAGTACTTC. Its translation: CASSYSSDSLSYEQYF.

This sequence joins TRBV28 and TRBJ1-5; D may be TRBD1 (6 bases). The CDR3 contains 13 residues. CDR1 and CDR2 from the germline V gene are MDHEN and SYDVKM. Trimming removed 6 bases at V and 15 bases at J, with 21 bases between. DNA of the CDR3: TGTGCCAGCAGCCCCAGTCAACAGGGCGCAGGGCATTTT. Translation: CASSPSQQGAGHF.

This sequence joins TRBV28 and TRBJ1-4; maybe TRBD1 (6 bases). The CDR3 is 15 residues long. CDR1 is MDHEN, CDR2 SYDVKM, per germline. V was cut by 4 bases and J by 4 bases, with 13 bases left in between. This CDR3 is CASSSTGSLNEKLFF. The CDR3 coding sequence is TGTGCCAGCAGTTCAACAGGGTCTCTTAATGAAAAACTGTTTTTT.